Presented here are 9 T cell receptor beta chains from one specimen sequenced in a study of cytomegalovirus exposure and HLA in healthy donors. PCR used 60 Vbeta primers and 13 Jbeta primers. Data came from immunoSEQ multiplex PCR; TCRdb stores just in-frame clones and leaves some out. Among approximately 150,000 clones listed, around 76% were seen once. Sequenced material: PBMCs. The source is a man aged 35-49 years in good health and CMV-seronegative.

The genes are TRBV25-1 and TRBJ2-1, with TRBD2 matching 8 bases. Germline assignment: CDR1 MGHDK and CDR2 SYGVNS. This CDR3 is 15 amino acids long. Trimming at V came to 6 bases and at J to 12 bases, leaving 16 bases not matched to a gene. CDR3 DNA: TGTGCCAGCAGCCCTGTAACGGGGGGGGGTACGGGGCAGTTCTTC. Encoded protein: CASSPVTGGGTGQFF. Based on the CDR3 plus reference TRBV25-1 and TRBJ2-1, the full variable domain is EADIYQTPRYLVIGTGKKITLECSQTMGHDKMYWYQQDPGMELHLIHYSYGVNSTEKGDLSSESTVSRIRTEHFPLTLESARPSHTSQYLCASSPVTGGGTGQFFGPGTRLTVL.

The CDR3 DNA sequence: TGTGCCAGCAGCCAAGATAAGCGGGGAGAGGAAAAACTGTTTTTT. It yields the protein CASSQDKRGEEKLFF. The chain has TRBV4-2 and TRBJ1-4, with D unclear. CDR3 length: 15 residues. CDR1 is LGHNA, CDR2 YNFKEQ, per germline. The V gene lost 0 bases and the J gene lost 8 bases, with 13 bases spanning the gap.

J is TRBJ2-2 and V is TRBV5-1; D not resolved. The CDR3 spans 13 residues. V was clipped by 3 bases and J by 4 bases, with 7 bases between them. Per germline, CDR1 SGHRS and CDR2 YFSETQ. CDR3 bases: TGCGCCAGCAGCTGGTGGCTCACCGGGGAGCTGTTTTTT. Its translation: CASSWWLTGELFF.

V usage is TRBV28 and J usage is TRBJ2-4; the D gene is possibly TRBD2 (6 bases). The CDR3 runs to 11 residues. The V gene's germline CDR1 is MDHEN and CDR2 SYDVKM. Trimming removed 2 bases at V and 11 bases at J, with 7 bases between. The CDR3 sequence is CASSLRDFQYF. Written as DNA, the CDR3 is TGTGCCAGCAGTTTAAGGGACTTTCAGTACTTC.

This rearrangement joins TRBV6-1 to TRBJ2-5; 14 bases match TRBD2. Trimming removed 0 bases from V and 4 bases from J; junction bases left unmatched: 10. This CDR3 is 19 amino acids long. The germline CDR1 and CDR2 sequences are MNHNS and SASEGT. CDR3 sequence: CASSEAWGTSGSGGETQYF. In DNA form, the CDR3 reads TGTGCCAGCAGTGAAGCTTGGGGGACTAGCGGGAGCGGAGGAGAGACCCAGTACTTC.

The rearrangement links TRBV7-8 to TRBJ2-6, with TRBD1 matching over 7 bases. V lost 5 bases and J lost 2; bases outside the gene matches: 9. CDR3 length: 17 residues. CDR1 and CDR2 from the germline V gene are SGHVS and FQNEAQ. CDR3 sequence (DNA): TGTGCCAGCAGCCCCGGGACAGTCTTCGCTGGGGCCAACGTCCTGACTTTC. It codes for CASSPGTVFAGANVLTF.

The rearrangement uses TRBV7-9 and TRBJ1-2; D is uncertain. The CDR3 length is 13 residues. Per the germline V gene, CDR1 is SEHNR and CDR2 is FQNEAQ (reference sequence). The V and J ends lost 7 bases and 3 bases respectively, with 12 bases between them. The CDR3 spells CASTVVGDYGYTF. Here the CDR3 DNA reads TGTGCCAGCACAGTGGTCGGGGACTATGGCTACACCTTC. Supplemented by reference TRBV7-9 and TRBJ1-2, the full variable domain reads DTGVSQNPRHKITKRGQNVTFRCDPISEHNRLYWYRQTLGQGPEFLTYFQNEAQLEKSRLLSDRFSAERPKGSFSTLEIQRTEQGDSAMYLCASTVVGDYGYTFGSGTRLTVV.

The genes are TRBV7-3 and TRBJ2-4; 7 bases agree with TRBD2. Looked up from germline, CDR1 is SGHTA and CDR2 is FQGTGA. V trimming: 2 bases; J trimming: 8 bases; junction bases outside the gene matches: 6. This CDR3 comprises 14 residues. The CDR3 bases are TGTGCCAGCAGCTTATCTGGGGGGAGGGACATTCAGTACTTC. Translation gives CASSLSGGRDIQYF.

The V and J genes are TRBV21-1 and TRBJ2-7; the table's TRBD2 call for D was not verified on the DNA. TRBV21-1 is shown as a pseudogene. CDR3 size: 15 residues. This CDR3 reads CASGPGTSGKYEQYV. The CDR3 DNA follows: TGTGCCAGCGGACCCGGGACTAGCGGGAAGTACGAGCAGTACGTC.